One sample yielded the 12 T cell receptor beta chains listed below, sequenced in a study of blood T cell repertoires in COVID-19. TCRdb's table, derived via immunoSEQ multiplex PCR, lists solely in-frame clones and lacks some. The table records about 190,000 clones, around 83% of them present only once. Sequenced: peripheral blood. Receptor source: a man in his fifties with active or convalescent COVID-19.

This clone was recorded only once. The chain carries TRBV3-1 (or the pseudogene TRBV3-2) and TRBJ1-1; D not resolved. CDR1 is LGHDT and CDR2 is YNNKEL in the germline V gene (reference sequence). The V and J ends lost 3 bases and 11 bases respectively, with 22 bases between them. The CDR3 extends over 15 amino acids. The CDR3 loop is CASSQGGLQIPRAFF. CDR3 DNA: TGTGCCAGCAGCCAGGGCGGACTCCAAATCCCCAGGGCTTTCTTT.

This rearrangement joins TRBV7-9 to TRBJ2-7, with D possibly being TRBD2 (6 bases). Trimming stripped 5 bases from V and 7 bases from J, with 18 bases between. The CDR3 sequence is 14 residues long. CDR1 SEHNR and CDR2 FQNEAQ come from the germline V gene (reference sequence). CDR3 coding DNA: TGTGCCAGCAGCCGAATACGTGGGGCGGGGGAGCAGTACTTC. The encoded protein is CASSRIRGAGEQYF.

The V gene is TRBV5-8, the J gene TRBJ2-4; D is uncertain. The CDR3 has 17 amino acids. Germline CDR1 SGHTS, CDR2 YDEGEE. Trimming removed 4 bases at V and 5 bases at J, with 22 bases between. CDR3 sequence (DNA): TGTGCCAGCAGCCTACGAGGCGGAAGAGGCACCGAAAACATTCAGTACTTC. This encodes CASSLRGGRGTENIQYF.

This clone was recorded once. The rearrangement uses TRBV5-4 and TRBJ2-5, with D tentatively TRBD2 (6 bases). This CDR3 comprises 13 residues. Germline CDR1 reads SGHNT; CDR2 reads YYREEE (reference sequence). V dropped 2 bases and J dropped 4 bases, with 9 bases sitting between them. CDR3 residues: CASSFGRRETQYF. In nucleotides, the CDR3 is TGTGCCAGCAGCTTCGGGAGACGAGAGACCCAGTACTTC.

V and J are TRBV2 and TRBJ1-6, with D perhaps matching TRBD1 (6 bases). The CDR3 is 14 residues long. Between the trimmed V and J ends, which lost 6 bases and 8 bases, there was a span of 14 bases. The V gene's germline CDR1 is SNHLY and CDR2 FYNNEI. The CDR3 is CASSEQGLDSPLHF. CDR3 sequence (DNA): TGTGCCAGCAGCGAACAGGGTTTGGATTCACCCCTCCACTTT.

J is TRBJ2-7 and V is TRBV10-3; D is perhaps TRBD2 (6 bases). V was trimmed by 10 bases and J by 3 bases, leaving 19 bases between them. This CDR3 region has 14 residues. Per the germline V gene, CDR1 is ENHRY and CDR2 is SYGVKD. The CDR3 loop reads CANGWGDSIYEQYF. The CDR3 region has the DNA TGTGCCAACGGCTGGGGGGATTCTATCTACGAGCAGTACTTC.

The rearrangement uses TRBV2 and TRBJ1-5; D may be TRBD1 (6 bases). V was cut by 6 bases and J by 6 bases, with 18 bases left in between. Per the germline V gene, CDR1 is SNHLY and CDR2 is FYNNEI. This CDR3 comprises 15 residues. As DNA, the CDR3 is TGTGCCAGCAGCCCCTGGAGGACAGACAGTCAGCCCCAGCATTTT. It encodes CASSPWRTDSQPQHF.

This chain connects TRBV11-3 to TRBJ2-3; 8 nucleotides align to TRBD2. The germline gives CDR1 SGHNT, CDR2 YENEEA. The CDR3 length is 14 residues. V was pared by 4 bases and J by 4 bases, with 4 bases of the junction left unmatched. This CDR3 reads CASSSGGSPDTQYF. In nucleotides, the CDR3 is TGTGCCAGCAGCTCGGGAGGGTCCCCAGATACGCAGTATTTT. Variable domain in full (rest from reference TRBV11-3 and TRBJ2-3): EAGVVQSPRYKIIEKKQPVAFWCNPISGHNTLYWYLQNLGQGPELLIRYENEEAVDDSQLPKDRFSAERLKGVDSTLKIQPAELGDSAVYLCASSSGGSPDTQYFGPGTRLTVL.

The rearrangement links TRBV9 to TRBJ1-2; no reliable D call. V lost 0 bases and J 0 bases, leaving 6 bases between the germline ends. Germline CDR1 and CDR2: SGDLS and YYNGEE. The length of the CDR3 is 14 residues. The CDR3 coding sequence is TGTGCCAGCAGCGTAGCAGAATCTAACTATGGCTACACCTTC. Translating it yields CASSVAESNYGYTF.

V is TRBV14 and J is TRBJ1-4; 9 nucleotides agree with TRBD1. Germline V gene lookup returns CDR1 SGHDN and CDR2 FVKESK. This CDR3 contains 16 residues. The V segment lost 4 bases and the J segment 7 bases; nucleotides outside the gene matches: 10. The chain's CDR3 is CASSPPGDRASEKLFF. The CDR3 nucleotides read TGTGCCAGCAGCCCACCCGGGGACAGGGCCAGTGAAAAACTGTTTTTT.

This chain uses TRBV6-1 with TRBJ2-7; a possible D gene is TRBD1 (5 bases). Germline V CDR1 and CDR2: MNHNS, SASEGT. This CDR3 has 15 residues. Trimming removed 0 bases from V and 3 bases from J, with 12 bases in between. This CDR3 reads CASSEANRKYYEQYF. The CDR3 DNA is TGTGCCAGCAGTGAAGCAAACAGGAAATACTACGAGCAGTACTTC.

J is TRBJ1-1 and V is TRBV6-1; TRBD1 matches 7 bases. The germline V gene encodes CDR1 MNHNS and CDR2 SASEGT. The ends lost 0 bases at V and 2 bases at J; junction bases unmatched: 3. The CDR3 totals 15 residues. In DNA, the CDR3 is TGTGCCAGCAGTGAAGCCGCAGGGGGAAACACTGAAGCTTTCTTT. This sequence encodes CASSEAAGGNTEAFF.